Sequencing of this T cell receptor (beta chain) was carried out in a study of human T cells and chemical hapten exposure. Sample time point: patch test 3, about 24 weeks after DPC sensitization. Treatment denoted: therapeutic diphenylcyclopropenone sensitization with weekly scalp DPC. Germline V gives CDR1 SGHAT, CDR2 FQNNGV. V gave up 6 bases and J gave up 12 bases, with 21 bases separating them. The CDR3 has 14 residues. Via MiXCR, TCRdb re-called the RACE reads, giving one row per CDR3 protein. The sample has some 74,000 distinct CDR3 sequences; 10% to 15% are singletons. The sequencing used whole blood, collected in connection with sensitization to the hapten diphenylcyclopropenone (DPC). This chain joins TRBV11-2 and TRBJ2-1; D is possibly TRBD2 (6 bases). This TCR was sampled from a woman aged 45-65 years with alopecia areata. Some clones in this sample may be carry-over from other donors' samples. The CDR3 DNA sequence: TGTGCCAGCAGTTTCTCGGGACTCCTAGCCGGGCAGTTCTTC. The encoded protein is CASSFSGLLAGQFF.